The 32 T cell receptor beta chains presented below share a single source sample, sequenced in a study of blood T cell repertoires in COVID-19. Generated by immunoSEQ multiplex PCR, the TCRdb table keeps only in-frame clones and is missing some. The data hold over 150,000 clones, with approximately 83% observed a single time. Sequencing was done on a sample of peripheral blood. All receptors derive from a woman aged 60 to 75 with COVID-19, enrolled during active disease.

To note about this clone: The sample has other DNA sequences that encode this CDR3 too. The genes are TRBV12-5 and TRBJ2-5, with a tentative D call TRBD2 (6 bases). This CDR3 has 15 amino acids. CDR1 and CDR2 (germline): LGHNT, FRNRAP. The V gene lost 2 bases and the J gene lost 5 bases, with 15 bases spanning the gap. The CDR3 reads CASGLTSGYKETQYF. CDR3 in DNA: TGTGCTAGTGGTTTGACCAGCGGGTATAAGGAGACCCAGTACTTC. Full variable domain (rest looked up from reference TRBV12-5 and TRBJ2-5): DARVTQTPRHKVTEMGQEVTMRCQPILGHNTVFWYRQTMMQGLELLAYFRNRAPLDDSGMPKDRFSAEMPDATLATLKIQPSEPRDSAVYFCASGLTSGYKETQYFGPGTRLLVL.

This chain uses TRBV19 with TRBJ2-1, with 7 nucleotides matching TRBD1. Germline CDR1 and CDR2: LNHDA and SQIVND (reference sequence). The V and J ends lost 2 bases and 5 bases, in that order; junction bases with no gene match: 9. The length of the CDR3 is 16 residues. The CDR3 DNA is TGTGCCAGTAGTATAAGGTCGGGACAGCGGAACAATGAGCAGTTCTTC. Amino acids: CASSIRSGQRNNEQFF.

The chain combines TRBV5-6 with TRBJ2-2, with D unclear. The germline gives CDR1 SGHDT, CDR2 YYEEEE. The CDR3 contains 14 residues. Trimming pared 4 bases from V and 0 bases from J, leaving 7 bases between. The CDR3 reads CASSTDTNTGELFF. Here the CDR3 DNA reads TGTGCCAGCAGCACCGACACGAACACCGGGGAGCTGTTTTTT.

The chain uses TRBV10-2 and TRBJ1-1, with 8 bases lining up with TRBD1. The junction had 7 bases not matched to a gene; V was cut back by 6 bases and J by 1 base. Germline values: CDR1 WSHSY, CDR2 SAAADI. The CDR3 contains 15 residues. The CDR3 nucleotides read TGCGCCAGCAGGAGGGAGGGGACAGGGAACACTGAAGCTTTCTTT. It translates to CASRREGTGNTEAFF.

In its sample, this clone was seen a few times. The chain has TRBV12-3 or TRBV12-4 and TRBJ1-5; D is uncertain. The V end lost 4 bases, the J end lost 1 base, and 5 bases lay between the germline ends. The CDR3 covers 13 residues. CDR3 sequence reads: CASSSQSNQPQHF. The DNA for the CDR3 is TGTGCCAGCAGTTCACAGAGCAATCAGCCCCAGCATTTT.

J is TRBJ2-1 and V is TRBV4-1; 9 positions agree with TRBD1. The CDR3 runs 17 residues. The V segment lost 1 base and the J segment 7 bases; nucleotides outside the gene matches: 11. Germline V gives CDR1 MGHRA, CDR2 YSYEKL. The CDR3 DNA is TGCGCCAGCAGCCAAGCCGAACAGGGGGCTCGACGGAATGAGCAGTTCTTC. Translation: CASSQAEQGARRNEQFF.

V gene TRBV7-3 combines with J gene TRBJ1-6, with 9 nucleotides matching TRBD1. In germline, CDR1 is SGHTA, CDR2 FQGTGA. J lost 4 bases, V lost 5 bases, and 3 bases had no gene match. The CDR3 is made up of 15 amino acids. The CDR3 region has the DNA TGTGCCAGCAGCCCGACAGGGGGGTATAATTCACCCCTCCACTTT. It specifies CASSPTGGYNSPLHF. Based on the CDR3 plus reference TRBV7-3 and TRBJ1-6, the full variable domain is GAGVSQTPSNKVTEKGKYVELRCDPISGHTALYWYRQSLGQGPEFLIYFQGTGAADDSGLPNDRFFAVRPEGSVSTLKIQRTERGDSAVYLCASSPTGGYNSPLHFGNGTRLTVT.

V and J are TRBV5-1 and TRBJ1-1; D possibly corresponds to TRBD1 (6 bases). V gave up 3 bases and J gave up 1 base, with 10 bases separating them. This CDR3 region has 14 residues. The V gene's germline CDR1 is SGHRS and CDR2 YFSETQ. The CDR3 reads CASSSGQPNTEAFF. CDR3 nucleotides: TGCGCCAGCAGCTCAGGACAGCCGAACACTGAAGCTTTCTTT.

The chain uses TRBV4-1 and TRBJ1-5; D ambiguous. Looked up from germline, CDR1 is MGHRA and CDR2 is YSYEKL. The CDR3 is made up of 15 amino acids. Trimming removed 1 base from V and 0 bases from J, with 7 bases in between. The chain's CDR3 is CASSQGGNSNQPQHF. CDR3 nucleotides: TGCGCCAGCAGCCAAGGAGGTAATAGCAATCAGCCCCAGCATTTT.

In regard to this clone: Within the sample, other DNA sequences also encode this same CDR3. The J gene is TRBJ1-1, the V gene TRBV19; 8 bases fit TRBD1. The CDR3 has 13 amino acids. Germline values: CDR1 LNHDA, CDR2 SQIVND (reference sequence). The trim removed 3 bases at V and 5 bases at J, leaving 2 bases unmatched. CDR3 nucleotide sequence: TGTGCCAGTAGTATTGGACAGGGAACTGAAGCTTTCTTT. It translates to CASSIGQGTEAFF.

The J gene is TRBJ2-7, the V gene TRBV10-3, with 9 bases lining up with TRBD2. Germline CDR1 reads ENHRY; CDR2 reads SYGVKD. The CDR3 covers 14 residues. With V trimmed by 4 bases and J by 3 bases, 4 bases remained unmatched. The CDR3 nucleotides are TGTGCCATCAGTGCAGGTAGCGGGAGCTACGAGCAGTACTTC. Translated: CAISAGSGSYEQYF.

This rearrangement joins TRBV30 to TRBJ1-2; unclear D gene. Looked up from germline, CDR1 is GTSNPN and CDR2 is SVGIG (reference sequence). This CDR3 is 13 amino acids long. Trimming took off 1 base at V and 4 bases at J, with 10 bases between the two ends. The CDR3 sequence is CAWSAGLLYGYTF. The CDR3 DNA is TGTGCCTGGAGTGCTGGCCTGCTCTATGGCTACACCTTC.

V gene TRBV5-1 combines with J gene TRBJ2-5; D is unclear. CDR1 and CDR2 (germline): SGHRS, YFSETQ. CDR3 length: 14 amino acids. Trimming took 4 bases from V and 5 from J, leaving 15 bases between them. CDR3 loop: CASSGYNNGETQYF. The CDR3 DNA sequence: TGCGCCAGCAGCGGCTACAACAACGGGGAGACCCAGTACTTC. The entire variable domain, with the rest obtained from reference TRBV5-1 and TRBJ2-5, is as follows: KAGVTQTPRYLIKTRGQQVTLSCSPISGHRSVSWYQQTPGQGLQFLFEYFSETQRNKGNFPGRFSGRQFSNSRSEMNVSTLELGDSALYLCASSGYNNGETQYFGPGTRLLVL.

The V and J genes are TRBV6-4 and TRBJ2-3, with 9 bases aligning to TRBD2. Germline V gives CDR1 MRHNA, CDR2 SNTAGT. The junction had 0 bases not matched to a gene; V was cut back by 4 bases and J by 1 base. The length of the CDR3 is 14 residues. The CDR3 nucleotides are TGTGCCAGCAGTGCTAGCGGGGGCACAGATACGCAGTATTTT. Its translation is CASSASGGTDTQYF.

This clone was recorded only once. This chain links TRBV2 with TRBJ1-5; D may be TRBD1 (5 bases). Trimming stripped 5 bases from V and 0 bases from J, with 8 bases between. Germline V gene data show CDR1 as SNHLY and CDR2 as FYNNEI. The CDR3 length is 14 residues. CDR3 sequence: CASSRQSSNQPQHF. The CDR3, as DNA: TGTGCCAGCAGTAGACAGAGTAGCAATCAGCCCCAGCATTTT. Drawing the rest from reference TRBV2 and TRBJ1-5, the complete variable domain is EPEVTQTPSHQVTQMGQEVILRCVPISNHLYFYWYRQILGQKVEFLVSFYNNEISEKSEIFDDQFSVERPDGSNFTLKIRSTKLEDSAMYFCASSRQSSNQPQHFGDGTRLSIL.

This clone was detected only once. In DNA form, the CDR3 reads TGTGCCAGCTCACCATCCGGGGAAGCTTTCTTT. Its translation: CASSPSGEAFF. The V and J genes are TRBV18 and TRBJ1-1, with D unclear. Germline V gene sequence: CDR1 KGHSH, CDR2 LQKENI. This CDR3 is built from 11 residues. Deletions cut 2 bases from V and 8 bases from J, with 6 bases between.

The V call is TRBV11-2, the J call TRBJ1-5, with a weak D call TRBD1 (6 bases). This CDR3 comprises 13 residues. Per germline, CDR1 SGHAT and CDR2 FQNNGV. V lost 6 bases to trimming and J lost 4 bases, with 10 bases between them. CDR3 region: CASSVTGNQPQHF. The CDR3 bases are TGTGCCAGCAGTGTAACAGGGAATCAGCCCCAGCATTTT.

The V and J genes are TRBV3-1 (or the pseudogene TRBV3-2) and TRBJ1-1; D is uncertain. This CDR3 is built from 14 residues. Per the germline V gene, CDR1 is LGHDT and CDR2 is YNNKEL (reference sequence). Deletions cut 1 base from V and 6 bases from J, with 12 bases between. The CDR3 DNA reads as TGTGCCAGCAGCCAAGGTTCCGGGTACTCTGAAGCTTTCTTT. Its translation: CASSQGSGYSEAFF.

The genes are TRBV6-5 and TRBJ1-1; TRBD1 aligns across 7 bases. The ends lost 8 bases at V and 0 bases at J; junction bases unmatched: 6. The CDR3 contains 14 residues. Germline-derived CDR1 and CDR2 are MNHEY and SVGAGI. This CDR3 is CASRNRGLNTEAFF. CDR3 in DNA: TGTGCCAGCCGGAACAGGGGTTTGAACACTGAAGCTTTCTTT.

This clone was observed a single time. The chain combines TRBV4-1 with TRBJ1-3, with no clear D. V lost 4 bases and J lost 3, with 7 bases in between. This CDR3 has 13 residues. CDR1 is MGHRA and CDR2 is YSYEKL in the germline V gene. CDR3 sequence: CASSLQDGNTIYF. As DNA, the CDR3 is TGCGCCAGCAGCCTCCAGGATGGAAACACCATATATTTT.

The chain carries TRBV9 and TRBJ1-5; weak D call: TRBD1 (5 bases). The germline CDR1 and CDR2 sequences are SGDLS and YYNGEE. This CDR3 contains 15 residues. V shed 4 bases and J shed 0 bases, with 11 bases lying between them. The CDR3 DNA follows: TGTGCCAGCAGCCCTACAGGCTATAGCAATCAGCCCCAGCATTTT. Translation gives CASSPTGYSNQPQHF.

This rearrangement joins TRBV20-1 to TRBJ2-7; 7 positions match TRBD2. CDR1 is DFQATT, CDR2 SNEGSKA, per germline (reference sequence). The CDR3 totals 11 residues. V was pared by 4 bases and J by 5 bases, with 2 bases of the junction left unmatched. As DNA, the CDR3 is TGCAGTGCTATACGGGGGGACGAGCAGTACGTC. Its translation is CSAIRGDEQYV.

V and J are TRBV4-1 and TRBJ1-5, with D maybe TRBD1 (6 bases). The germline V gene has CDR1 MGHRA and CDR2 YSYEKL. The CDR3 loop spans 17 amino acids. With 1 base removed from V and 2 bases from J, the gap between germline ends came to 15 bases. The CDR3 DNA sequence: TGCGCCAGCAGCCAAGCCTTCGGGGGGGGCGGCAATCAGCCCCAGCATTTT. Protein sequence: CASSQAFGGGGNQPQHF.

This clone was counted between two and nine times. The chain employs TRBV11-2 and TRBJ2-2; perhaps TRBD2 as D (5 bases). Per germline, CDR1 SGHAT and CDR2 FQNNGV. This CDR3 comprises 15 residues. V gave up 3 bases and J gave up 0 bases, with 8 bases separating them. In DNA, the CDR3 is TGTGCCAGCAGCTTGTGGCGGGCGAACACCGGGGAGCTGTTTTTT. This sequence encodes CASSLWRANTGELFF.

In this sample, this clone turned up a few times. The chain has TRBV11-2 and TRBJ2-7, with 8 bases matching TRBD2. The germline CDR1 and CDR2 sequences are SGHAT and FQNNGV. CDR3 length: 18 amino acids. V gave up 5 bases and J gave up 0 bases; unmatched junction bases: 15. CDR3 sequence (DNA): TGTGCCAGCAGCATCCGCTCCCCCACTAGCGGAGGCTCCTACGAGCAGTACTTC. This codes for CASSIRSPTSGGSYEQYF.

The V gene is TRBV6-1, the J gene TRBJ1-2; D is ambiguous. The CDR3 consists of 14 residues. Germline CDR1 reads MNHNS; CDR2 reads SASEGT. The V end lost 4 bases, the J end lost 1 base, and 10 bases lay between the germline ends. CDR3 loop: CASSAAAVNYGYTF. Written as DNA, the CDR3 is TGTGCCAGCAGTGCTGCAGCGGTTAACTATGGCTACACCTTC.

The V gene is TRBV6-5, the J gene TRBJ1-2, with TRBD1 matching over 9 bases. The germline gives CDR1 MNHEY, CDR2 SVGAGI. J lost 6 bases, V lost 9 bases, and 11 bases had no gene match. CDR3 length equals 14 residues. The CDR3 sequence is CASQYRGRADGYTF. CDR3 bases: TGTGCCAGTCAATACAGGGGGCGAGCGGATGGCTACACCTTC.

This chain's CDR3 is CASLDRGISRAEAFF. The CDR3 DNA is TGTGCCAGCCTCGACAGGGGGATAAGCAGGGCTGAAGCTTTCTTT. This rearrangement joins TRBV6-5 to TRBJ1-1, with TRBD1 identical over 9 bases. CDR1 is MNHEY and CDR2 is SVGAGI in the germline V gene. J gave up 6 bases and V 8 bases, and 13 bases lay outside the gene matches. This CDR3 is built from 15 residues.

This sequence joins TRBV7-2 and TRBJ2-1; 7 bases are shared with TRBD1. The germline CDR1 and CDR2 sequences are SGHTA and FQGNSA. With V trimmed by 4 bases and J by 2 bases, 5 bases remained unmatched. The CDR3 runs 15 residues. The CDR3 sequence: CASSSQTGTYNEQFF. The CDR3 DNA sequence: TGTGCCAGCAGCTCCCAGACAGGGACCTACAATGAGCAGTTCTTC. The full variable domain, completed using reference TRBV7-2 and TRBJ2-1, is GAGVSQSPSNKVTEKGKDVELRCDPISGHTALYWYRQSLGQGLEFLIYFQGNSAPDKSGLPSDRFSAERTGGSVSTLTIQRTQQEDSAVYLCASSSQTGTYNEQFFGPGTRLTVL.

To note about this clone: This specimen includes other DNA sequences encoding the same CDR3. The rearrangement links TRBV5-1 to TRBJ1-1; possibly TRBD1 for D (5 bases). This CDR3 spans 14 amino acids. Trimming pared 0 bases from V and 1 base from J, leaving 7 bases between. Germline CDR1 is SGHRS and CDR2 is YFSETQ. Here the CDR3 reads CASSLDGQNTEAFF. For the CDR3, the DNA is TGCGCCAGCAGCTTGGATGGACAGAACACTGAAGCTTTCTTT. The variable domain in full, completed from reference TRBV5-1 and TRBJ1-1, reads KAGVTQTPRYLIKTRGQQVTLSCSPISGHRSVSWYQQTPGQGLQFLFEYFSETQRNKGNFPGRFSGRQFSNSRSEMNVSTLELGDSALYLCASSLDGQNTEAFFGQGTRLTVV.

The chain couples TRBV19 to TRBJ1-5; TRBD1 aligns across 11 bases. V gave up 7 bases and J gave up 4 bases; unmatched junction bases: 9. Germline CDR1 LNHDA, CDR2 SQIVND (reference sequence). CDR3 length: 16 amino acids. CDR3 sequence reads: CASTRGDRGGNQPQHF. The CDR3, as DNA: TGTGCCAGTACCCGAGGGGACAGGGGGGGTAATCAGCCCCAGCATTTT.

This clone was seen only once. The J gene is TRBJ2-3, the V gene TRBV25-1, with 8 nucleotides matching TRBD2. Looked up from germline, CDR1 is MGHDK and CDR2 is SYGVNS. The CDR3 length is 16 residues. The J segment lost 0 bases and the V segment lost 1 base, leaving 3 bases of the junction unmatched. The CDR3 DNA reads TGTGCCAGCAGTGAATGGTCTAGCGGGAGCACAGATACGCAGTATTTT. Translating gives CASSEWSSGSTDTQYF.